The 20 T cell receptor delta chains below were found in one sample sequenced in a study of gamma-delta T cells after stem cell transplantation. TCRdb re-analyzed the RT-PCR reads via CATT. The top ten hold approximately 25% of the sample, which has more than 2,000 delta-chain clones, around 5.2% seen once. The sample was gamma-delta T cells. All receptors come from a human donor. It is not recorded whose cells these are; they may come from a transplant donor.

This clone showed up just a few times. This DNA's translation differs at residue 17 from TCRdb's protein, which comes from a much larger clone; a read error is likely, and the protein shown is translated from the DNA. This rearrangement joins TRDV2 to TRDJ1; 12 positions agree with TRDD3. Germline lookup yields CDR1 GEAIGNYY and CDR2 EKD. This CDR3 comprises 19 residues. The CDR3 nucleotides are TGTGCCTGTGACACCGTAGGGCTGGGGGATACGCATTTTCCGGATAAACCCATCTTT. Its translation is CACDTVGLGDTHFPDKPIF.

The CDR3 loop reads CACDTVSRGLHDKSSWDTRQMFF. Written as DNA, the CDR3 is TGTGCCTGTGACACCGTCTCCCGGGGGTTACATGATAAGAGCTCCTGGGACACCCGACAGATGTTTTTC. The chain carries TRDV2 and TRDJ3, with a possible D match to TRDD3 (5 bases). Trimming left V 0 bases short and J 0 bases short, with 26 bases between. From germline, CDR1 is GEAIGNYY and CDR2 EKD. The CDR3 length is 23 residues.

In its sample, this clone ranks as medium-sized. The V and J genes are TRDV2 and TRDJ1; maybe TRDD2 (5 bases). The germline V gene encodes CDR1 GEAIGNYY and CDR2 EKD. CDR3 length equals 17 residues. V was trimmed by 0 bases and J by 0 bases, leaving 16 bases between them. CDR3 bases: TGTGCCTGTGACACCATCAACTTCCCGAGTAACACCGATAAACTCATCTTT. It yields the protein CACDTINFPSNTDKLIF.

By frequency in the sample, this clone is medium-sized (0.01 to 0.1%). V usage is TRDV2 and J usage is TRDJ1, with 10 bases lining up with TRDD3. This CDR3 region has 17 residues. Trimming at V came to 0 bases and at J to 4 bases, leaving 10 bases not matched to a gene. The germline gives CDR1 GEAIGNYY, CDR2 EKD. The CDR3 sequence: CACDTVSTGGFGDKLIF. In DNA form, the CDR3 reads TGTGCCTGTGACACCGTCTCTACTGGGGGATTTGGCGATAAACTCATCTTT.

This clone was detected only a few times. This likely came from a read error, as a far larger clone is one base away. Other DNA sequences in this specimen translate into the identical CDR3. V and J are TRDV2 and TRDJ3; 13 bases are a match to TRDD3. The CDR3 has 20 residues. The germline gives CDR1 GEAIGNYY, CDR2 EKD. CDR3: CACDTVLGDTRSWDTRQMFF. As DNA, the CDR3 is TGTGCCTGTGACACCGTACTGGGGGATACGCGGTCCTGGGACACCCGACAAATGTTTTTC.

This clone was picked up a small number of times. The junction departs from germline at one end; a sequencing error may be responsible. The chain uses TRDV2 and TRDJ1; D possibly corresponds to TRDD3 (5 bases). This CDR3 is built from 20 residues. From germline, CDR1 is GEAIGNYY and CDR2 EKD. The CDR3 sequence: CACDTVSIGVYGGRSDTLIF. As DNA, the CDR3 is TGTGCCTGTGACACCGTCTCCATTGGGGTATACGGAGGCAGGTCCGATACACTCATCTTT.

On this clone: The TCRdb protein, from a much larger clone, departs from this DNA's translation at residue 13, likely by read error; the protein shown derives from the DNA. The chain links TRDV2 to TRDJ3; 9 bases are shared with TRDD3. The length of the CDR3 is 20 residues. In germline, CDR1 is GEAIGNYY, CDR2 EKD. The trim removed 2 bases at V and 5 bases at J, leaving 15 bases unmatched. The CDR3 DNA sequence: TGTGCCTGTGACAGCGGCAACTGGGGGAGACCTAATCGGGACACCCGACAGATGTTTTTC. Translating gives CACDSGNWGRPNRDTRQMFF.

The V and J genes are TRDV1 and TRDJ1, with 13 bases aligning to TRDD3. V shed 3 bases and J 3 bases; nucleotides not matched to a gene: 19. Germline V CDR1 and CDR2: TSWWSYY, QGS. This CDR3 has 21 amino acids. The CDR3 is CALGEPLQTGGYAPQSDKLIF. In nucleotides, the CDR3 is TGTGCTCTTGGGGAGCCCCTTCAAACTGGGGGATACGCACCCCAATCCGATAAACTCATCTTT.

The table lists this clone with a few counts. TCRdb lists the protein of a much larger clone for this DNA, which differs at residue 11, so this is likely a read error; the protein given here is translated from the DNA itself. The rearrangement links TRDV2 to TRDJ1; 9 bases align to TRDD3. Trimming at V came to 0 bases and at J to 4 bases, leaving 11 bases not matched to a gene. CDR3 length: 17 amino acids. The V gene's germline CDR1 is GEAIGNYY and CDR2 EKD. CDR3 DNA sequence: TGTGCCTGTGACACCGTCTCTACTGGGGGACTTGGCGATAAACTCATCTTT. Its protein product is CACDTVSTGGLGDKLIF.

This clone is categorized as medium-sized. This chain links TRDV2 with TRDJ1; 10 bases map to TRDD3. Germline V gene lookup returns CDR1 GEAIGNYY and CDR2 EKD. Germline trimming cut 2 bases from V and 0 bases from J; bases unmatched to any gene: 20. The CDR3 loop spans 21 amino acids. CDR3 sequence: CACDNLRGSGTGGFDTDKLIF. The CDR3 DNA reads TGTGCCTGTGACAATCTTAGGGGCTCGGGTACTGGGGGATTCGACACCGATAAACTCATCTTT.

V gene TRDV2 combines with J gene TRDJ1, with TRDD3 identical over 9 bases. With 1 base clipped from V and 0 bases from J, the junction kept 8 bases outside the gene matches. The CDR3 loop spans 17 amino acids. Germline CDR1 is GEAIGNYY and CDR2 is EKD. The CDR3 nucleotides are TGTGCCTGTGACACTCTACTGGGGGAGAAGTACACCGATAAACTCATCTTT. It translates to CACDTLLGEKYTDKLIF.

This clone appeared a few times. A read error is possible here, since a much larger clone lies one base away. The identical CDR3 is also encoded by other nucleotide sequences in the sample. The V and J genes are TRDV2 and TRDJ1, with 13 bases identical to TRDD3. The trim removed 7 bases at V and 9 bases at J, leaving 25 bases unmatched. The CDR3 length is 19 residues. Germline V CDR1 and CDR2: GEAIGNYY, EKD. The CDR3 DNA reads TGTGCCTGCGACCCCATACTGGGGGATACGCGACGACCACCCCGGGAACTCATCTTT. It yields the protein CACDPILGDTRRPPRELIF.

By its share, this clone is large. Other nucleotide sequences from this sample produce the same CDR3. The J gene is TRDJ1, the V gene TRDV2, with TRDD3 matching over 12 bases. The germline gives CDR1 GEAIGNYY, CDR2 EKD. Trimming removed 3 bases from V and 2 bases from J; junction bases left unmatched: 6. The CDR3 totals 16 residues. In DNA form, the CDR3 reads TGTGCCTGTGACGGTCTGGGGGATACGGGTACCGATAAACTCATCTTT. Translating gives CACDGLGDTGTDKLIF.

This clone was seen only a few times. The germline gene is not matched at one end of the junction; a read error may be the cause. In the same sample, other DNA sequences code for this CDR3. The chain combines TRDV2 with TRDJ3; 8 bases align to TRDD3. CDR3 length: 19 amino acids. Germline CDR1 reads GEAIGNYY; CDR2 reads EKD. The CDR3 sequence: CACDSTGGPSSWDTRQMFF. The DNA of the CDR3 is TGTGCCTGTGACTCTACTGGGGGGCCCAGCTCCTGGGACACTCGACAGATGTTTTTC.

This clone is labeled medium-sized. The V and J genes are TRDV2 and TRDJ1; TRDD3 might be the D (6 bases). CDR1 is GEAIGNYY, CDR2 EKD, per germline. With 1 base removed from V and 4 bases from J, the gap between germline ends came to 18 bases. The CDR3 extends over 16 amino acids. Here the CDR3 reads CACDTVGGGISDKLIF. The DNA for the CDR3 is TGTGCCTGTGACACAGTGGGAGGCGGGATAAGCGATAAACTCATCTTT.

This clone was seen a handful of times. A read error is the likely source, as a far larger clone sits one nucleotide away. The chain combines TRDV2 with TRDJ1; D unclear. Per the germline V gene, CDR1 is GEAIGNYY and CDR2 is EKD. The germline V and J ends were trimmed by 0 bases and 1 base, with 14 bases remaining between them. The CDR3 sequence is 16 residues long. The CDR3, as DNA: TGTGCCTGTGACACCGTTGGGTACCCCCCCACCGATAAACTCATCTTT. Protein sequence: CACDTVGYPPTDKLIF.

A note on this clone: A far larger clone is one nucleotide away, so this likely arose from a read error. Different DNA sequences within this sample yield the same CDR3. The gene calls are TRDV2 and TRDJ1; D not certain. The V end lost 5 bases, the J end lost 2 bases, and 20 bases lay between the germline ends. Germline V gene lookup returns CDR1 GEAIGNYY and CDR2 EKD. The length of the CDR3 is 16 residues. CDR3 DNA sequence: TGTGCCTGTGTTCCGGTTGGGCGTTCGGGAACCGATAAACTCATCTTT. It translates to CACVPVGRSGTDKLIF.

Regarding this clone: Different DNA sequences within this sample yield the same CDR3. This chain links TRDV2 with TRDJ1; 7 bases are a match to TRDD3. The ends lost 3 bases at V and 1 base at J; junction bases unmatched: 10. The CDR3 totals 16 residues. CDR1 is GEAIGNYY and CDR2 is EKD in the germline V gene. The chain's CDR3 is CACDPLGATVTDKLIF. CDR3 nucleotides: TGTGCCTGTGACCCGCTGGGGGCTACAGTCACCGATAAACTCATCTTT.

Note on this clone: A read error may be the cause here, since a much bigger clone is one base away. Other DNA sequences in this specimen translate into the identical CDR3. V usage is TRDV2 and J usage is TRDJ1; D is possibly TRDD3 (6 bases). CDR3 length equals 19 residues. Germline lookup yields CDR1 GEAIGNYY and CDR2 EKD. Here the CDR3 DNA reads TGTGCCTGTGACGCCATATCAACCACCTGGGGACGAACGGCCGATAAACTCATCTTC. It specifies CACDAISTTWGRTADKLIF.

Worth noting for this clone: A clone one base away is much larger, so this may be a read error. This chain joins TRDV2 and TRDJ1; D may be TRDD3 (6 bases). The germline CDR1 and CDR2 sequences are GEAIGNYY and EKD. The CDR3 spans 15 residues. The CDR3 coding sequence is TGTGCCTGTGGCACCGTGCTGGGGCCTGGGGCGGAACTCATCTTT. This codes for CACGTVLGPGAELIF.